These 16 T cell receptor beta chains were all obtained from the same sample, sequenced in a study of T cells expressing NK-cell markers. TCRdb derives one entry per CDR3 protein from the 5' RACE reads, leaving out DNA. The sample has 500,000 to 700,000 distinct CDR3 sequences, and its top ten clones hold less than 4.5%. Sequenced material: blood T cells: a sorted CD56 or NKG2C T cell subset, CD4+ or CD8+ T cells, or bulk PBMC T cells (not recorded which). These receptor sequences come from a man aged 18 to 35 in good health.

The chain joins TRBV9 to TRBJ2-3. The germline gives CDR1 SGDLS, CDR2 YYNGEE. The CDR3 totals 14 residues. The CDR3 loop is CASSLTTSADTQYF.

The rearrangement uses TRBV20-1 and TRBJ2-3; the D call of TRBD1 rests on TCRdb alone, since no DNA is present to check it. Germline CDR1 is DFQATT and CDR2 is SNEGSKA (reference sequence). CDR3 length equals 13 residues. This CDR3 reads CSATGTSPDTQYF.

The J gene is TRBJ1-2, the V gene TRBV6-5; TCRdb selects TRBD1, and the lack of DNA leaves this call unchecked. CDR3 size: 17 residues. From germline, CDR1 is MNHEY and CDR2 SVGAGI. CDR3: CASSYSKGRGQGEGYTF.

The chain links TRBV3-1 to TRBJ1-1. This CDR3 is built from 14 residues. Germline CDR1 LGHDT, CDR2 YNNKEL (reference sequence). CDR3 loop: CASSQGMVIWDAFF. Drawing the rest from reference TRBV3-1 and TRBJ1-1, the complete variable domain is DTAVSQTPKYLVTQMGNDKSIKCEQNLGHDTMYWYKQDSKKFLKIMFSYNNKELIINETVPNRFSPKSPDKAHLNLHINSLELGDSAVYFCASSQGMVIWDAFFGQGTRLTVV.

The CDR3 spells CSASGLFGPYEQYF. The gene calls are TRBV20-1 and TRBJ2-7. The germline CDR1 and CDR2 sequences are DFQATT and SNEGSKA (reference sequence). This CDR3 contains 14 residues.

The V and J genes are TRBV20-1 and TRBJ2-7; the D call from TCRdb, TRBD1, cannot be confirmed without DNA. Germline V CDR1 and CDR2: DFQATT, SNEGSKA (reference sequence). This CDR3 comprises 14 residues. The CDR3 sequence: CSAPDRGGPYEQYF.

The chain employs TRBV5-4 and TRBJ2-7; TCRdb selects TRBD2, and the lack of DNA leaves this call unchecked. The CDR3 has 18 residues. Germline assignment: CDR1 SGHNT and CDR2 YYREEE (reference sequence). The CDR3 sequence is CASSLDGLAGVSPYEQYF.

The chain combines TRBV9 with TRBJ2-1; TCRdb indicates TRBD2, and absent DNA this call remains unverified. The CDR3 extends over 13 amino acids. Germline CDR1 SGDLS, CDR2 YYNGEE. CDR3 amino acids: CASSSSGVPEQFF.

The gene calls are TRBV20-1 and TRBJ2-3; TCRdb's D call, TRBD2, is unchecked because there is no DNA. This CDR3 comprises 15 residues. The germline V gene has CDR1 DFQATT and CDR2 SNEGSKA (reference sequence). CDR3 sequence: CSAMTSGRAPDTQYF.

The chain links TRBV5-1 to TRBJ2-6. CDR1 SGHRS and CDR2 YFSETQ come from the germline V gene. The CDR3 has 16 residues. The CDR3 here is CASSPNLGPGANVLTF. The full variable domain, with the rest looked up from reference TRBV5-1 and TRBJ2-6, is KAGVTQTPRYLIKTRGQQVTLSCSPISGHRSVSWYQQTPGQGLQFLFEYFSETQRNKGNFPGRFSGRQFSNSRSEMNVSTLELGDSALYLCASSPNLGPGANVLTFGAGSRLTVL.

The chain uses TRBV30 and TRBJ2-1; TCRdb outputs TRBD2, but without DNA this stays unchecked. The germline V gene has CDR1 GTSNPN and CDR2 SVGIG (reference sequence). The CDR3 is 14 amino acids. The chain's CDR3 is CAWALGVGHNEQFF.

V and J are TRBV9 and TRBJ2-4; TCRdb's D call of TRBD1 is untestable without DNA. This CDR3 spans 11 amino acids. CDR1 and CDR2 (germline): SGDLS, YYNGEE. The CDR3 is CASSDGQTQYF. The variable domain in full, completed from reference TRBV9 and TRBJ2-4, reads DSGVTQTPKHLITATGQRVTLRCSPRSGDLSVYWYQQSLDQGLQFLIQYYNGEERAKGNILERFSAQQFPDLHSELNLSSLELGDSALYFCASSDGQTQYFGAGTRLSVL.

The J gene is TRBJ2-3, the V gene TRBV27; TCRdb's assignment of TRBD1 cannot be checked, as there is no DNA. The CDR3 consists of 14 residues. From germline, CDR1 is MNHEY and CDR2 SMNVEV (reference sequence). The CDR3 reads CASSLEVRADTQYF.

This chain joins TRBV27 and TRBJ1-5. The germline V gene encodes CDR1 MNHEY and CDR2 SMNVEV (reference sequence). The CDR3 extends over 15 amino acids. The chain's CDR3 is CASSAGRMSNQPQHF.

The chain is built from TRBV10-3 and TRBJ1-4; without DNA, the TCRdb call of TRBD1 cannot be checked. The germline gives CDR1 ENHRY, CDR2 SYGVKD. The CDR3 runs 18 residues. The chain's CDR3 is CAISERGDLFQVDEKLFF.

The chain couples TRBV20-1 to TRBJ2-2; TCRdb calls TRBD2, which cannot be checked without DNA. The CDR3 extends over 17 amino acids. Germline V CDR1 and CDR2: DFQATT, SNEGSKA (reference sequence). The CDR3 spells CSARDLSGRENTGELFF.